Included here is one T cell receptor (beta chain) sequence, with context. The data are from a study of blood T cell repertoires in COVID-19. Background on the study: The study drew acute and convalescent COVID-19 samples from the United States, Italy and Spain. PBMCs, B-cell-depleted T cells, or T cells were the source of the cDNA or gDNA that made up the material.

Original processing notes: Reference gene primer amplification gave nucleated cell count estimates. Here immunoSEQ multiplex PCR was the method, and the copy in TCRdb shows in-frame clones only, minus some. V, J and clone size derive from that table, while D and trimming were established from the DNA sequence. The sample holds roughly 160,000 clones, about 85% seen once. Seattle patients were enrolled while actively infected and followed longitudinally. Germline V CDR1 and CDR2: SGHTA, FQGTGA. CDR3 size: 14 residues. The ends lost 5 bases at V and 0 bases at J; junction bases unmatched: 3. The sample taken for sequencing was peripheral blood. The chain links TRBV7-3 to TRBJ2-5, with 7 positions matching TRBD2. This TCR came from a woman aged 80 or over with COVID-19, enrolled during active disease. The CDR3 loop reads CASSPGLYQETQYF. The CDR3 DNA follows: TGTGCCAGCAGCCCGGGACTATACCAAGAGACCCAGTACTTC.